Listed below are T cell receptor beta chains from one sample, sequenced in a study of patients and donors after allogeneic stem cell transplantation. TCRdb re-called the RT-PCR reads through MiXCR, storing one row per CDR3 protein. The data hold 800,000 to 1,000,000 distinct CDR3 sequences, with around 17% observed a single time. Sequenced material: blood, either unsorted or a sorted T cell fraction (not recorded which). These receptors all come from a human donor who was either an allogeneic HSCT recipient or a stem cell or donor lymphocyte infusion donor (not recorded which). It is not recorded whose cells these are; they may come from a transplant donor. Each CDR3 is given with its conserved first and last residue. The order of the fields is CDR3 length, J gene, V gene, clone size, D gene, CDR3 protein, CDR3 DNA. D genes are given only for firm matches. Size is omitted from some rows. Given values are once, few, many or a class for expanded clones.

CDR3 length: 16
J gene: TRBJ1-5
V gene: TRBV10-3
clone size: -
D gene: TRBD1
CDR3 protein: CATALTGGGSNQPQHF
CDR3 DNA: TGTGCCACCGCATTGACAGGGGGTGGAAGCAATCAGCCCCAGCATTTT

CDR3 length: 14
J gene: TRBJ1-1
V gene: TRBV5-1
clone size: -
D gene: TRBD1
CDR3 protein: CASSLVGGWTEAFF
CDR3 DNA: TGCGCCAGCAGCTTGGTAGGGGGCTGGACTGAAGCTTTCTTT

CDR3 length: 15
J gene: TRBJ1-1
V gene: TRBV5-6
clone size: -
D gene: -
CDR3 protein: CASSPRQTGNTEAFF
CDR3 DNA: TGTGCCAGCAGCCCCCGACAAACCGGCAACACTGAAGCTTTCTTT

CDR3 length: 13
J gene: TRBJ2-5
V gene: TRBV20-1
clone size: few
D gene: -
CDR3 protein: CSASGRVQETQYF
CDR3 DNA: TGCAGTGCCAGCGGACGGGTACAAGAGACCCAGTACTTC

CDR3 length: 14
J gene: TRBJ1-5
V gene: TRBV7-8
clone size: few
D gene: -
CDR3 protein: CASSLATENQPQHF
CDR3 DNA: TGTGCCAGCAGCTTAGCCACAGAGAATCAGCCCCAGCATTTT

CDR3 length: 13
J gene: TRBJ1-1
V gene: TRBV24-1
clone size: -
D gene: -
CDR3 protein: CATSVGLNTEAFF
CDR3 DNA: TGTGCCACCAGTGTGGGATTGAACACTGAAGCTTTCTTT

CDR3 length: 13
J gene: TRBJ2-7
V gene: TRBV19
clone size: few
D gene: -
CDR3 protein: CASSISAFYEQYF
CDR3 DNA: TGTGCCAGTAGTATCTCAGCCTTCTACGAGCAGTACTTC

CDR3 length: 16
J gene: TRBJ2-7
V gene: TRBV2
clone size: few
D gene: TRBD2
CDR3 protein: CASSETSGLSSYEQYF
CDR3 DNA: TGTGCCAGCAGTGAAACTAGCGGCTTAAGCTCCTACGAGCAGTACTTC

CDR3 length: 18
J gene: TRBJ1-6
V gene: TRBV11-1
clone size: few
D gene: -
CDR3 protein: CASSSPGRESSYNSPLHF
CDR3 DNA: TGTGCCAGCAGCTCCCCGGGACGGGAGAGCTCCTATAATTCACCCCTCCACTTT

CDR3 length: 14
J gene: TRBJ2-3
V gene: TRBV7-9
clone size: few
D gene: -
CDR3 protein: CASSLWADTDTQYF
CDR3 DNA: TGTGCCAGCAGCTTATGGGCAGACACAGATACGCAGTATTTT

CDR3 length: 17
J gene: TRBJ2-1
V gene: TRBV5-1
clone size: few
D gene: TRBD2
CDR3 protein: CASSTWTSGSIDNEQFF
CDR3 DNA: TGCGCCAGCAGCACCTGGACTAGCGGGAGCATTGACAATGAGCAGTTCTTC

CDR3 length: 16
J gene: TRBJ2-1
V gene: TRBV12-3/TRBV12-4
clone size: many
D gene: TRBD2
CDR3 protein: CASSLFGASGGDEQFF
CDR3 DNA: TGTGCCAGCAGTTTGTTCGGGGCTAGCGGCGGCGATGAGCAGTTCTTC

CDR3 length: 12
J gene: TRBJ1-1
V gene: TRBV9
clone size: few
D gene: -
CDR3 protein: CASTTPPNEAFF
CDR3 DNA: TGTGCCAGCACCACCCCGCCCAATGAAGCTTTCTTT

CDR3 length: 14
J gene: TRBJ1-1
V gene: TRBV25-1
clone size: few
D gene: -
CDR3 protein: CASSEDRKNTEAFF
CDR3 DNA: TGTGCCAGCAGTGAGGACAGAAAGAACACTGAAGCTTTCTTT

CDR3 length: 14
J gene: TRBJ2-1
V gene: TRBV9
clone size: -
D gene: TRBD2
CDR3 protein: CASSVLAGSNEQFF
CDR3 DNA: TGTGCCAGCAGCGTACTAGCGGGGAGCAATGAGCAGTTCTTC

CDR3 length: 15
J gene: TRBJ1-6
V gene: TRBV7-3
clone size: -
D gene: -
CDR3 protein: CASSPNGRGNSPLHF
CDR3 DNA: TGTGCCAGCAGCCCTAACGGAAGGGGGAATTCACCCCTCCACTTT

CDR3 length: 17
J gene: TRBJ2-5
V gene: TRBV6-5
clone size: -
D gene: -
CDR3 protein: CASSYSGVSNDQETQYF
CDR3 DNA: TGTGCCAGCAGCTACTCGGGGGTTTCTAATGACCAAGAGACCCAGTACTTC

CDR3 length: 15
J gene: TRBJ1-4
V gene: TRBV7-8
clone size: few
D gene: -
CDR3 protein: CASSGREGEYEKLFF
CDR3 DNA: TGTGCCAGCAGCGGTCGCGAGGGGGAATATGAAAAACTGTTTTTT

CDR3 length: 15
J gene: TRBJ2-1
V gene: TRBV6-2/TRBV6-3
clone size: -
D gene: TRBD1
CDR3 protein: CASTTGTGGRNEQFF
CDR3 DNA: TGTGCCAGCACCACTGGGACAGGGGGCCGCAATGAGCAGTTCTTC

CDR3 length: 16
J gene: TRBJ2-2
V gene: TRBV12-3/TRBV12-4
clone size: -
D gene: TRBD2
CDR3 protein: CASSFWGLAEAGELFF
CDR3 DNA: TGTGCCAGCAGTTTTTGGGGACTAGCGGAGGCCGGGGAGCTGTTTTTT

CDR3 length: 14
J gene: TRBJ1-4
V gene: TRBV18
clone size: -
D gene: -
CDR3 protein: CASSPTQANEKLFF
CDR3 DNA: TGTGCCAGCTCACCAACCCAGGCTAATGAAAAACTGTTTTTT

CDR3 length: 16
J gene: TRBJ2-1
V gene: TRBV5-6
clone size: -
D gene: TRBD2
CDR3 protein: CASSLEEREVYNEQFF
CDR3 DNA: TGTGCCAGCAGCTTGGAGGAGCGGGAGGTTTACAATGAGCAGTTCTTC

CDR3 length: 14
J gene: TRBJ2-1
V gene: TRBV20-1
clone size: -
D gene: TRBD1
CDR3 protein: CSAHTGQGYNEQFF
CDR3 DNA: TGCAGTGCCCATACGGGACAGGGCTACAATGAGCAGTTCTTC

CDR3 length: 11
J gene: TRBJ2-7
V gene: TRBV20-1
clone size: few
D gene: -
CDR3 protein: CSASWEYEQYF
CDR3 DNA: TGCAGTGCCAGTTGGGAGTACGAGCAGTACTTC

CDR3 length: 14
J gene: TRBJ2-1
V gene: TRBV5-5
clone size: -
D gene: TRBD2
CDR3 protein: CATSAGGAYNEQFF
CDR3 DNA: TGTGCCACCTCCGCCGGGGGGGCCTACAATGAGCAGTTCTTC

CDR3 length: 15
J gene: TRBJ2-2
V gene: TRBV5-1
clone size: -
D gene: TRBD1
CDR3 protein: CASARDRGDTGELFF
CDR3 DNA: TGCGCCAGCGCCCGGGACAGGGGGGACACCGGGGAGCTGTTTTTT

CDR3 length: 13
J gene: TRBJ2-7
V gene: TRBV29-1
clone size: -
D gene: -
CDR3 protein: CSVADSWPYEQYF
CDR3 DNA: TGCAGCGTTGCGGACTCATGGCCCTACGAGCAGTACTTC

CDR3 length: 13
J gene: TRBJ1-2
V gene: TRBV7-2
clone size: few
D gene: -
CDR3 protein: CASSQTQRSGYTF
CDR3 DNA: TGTGCCAGCAGCCAAACACAGCGCAGTGGCTACACCTTC